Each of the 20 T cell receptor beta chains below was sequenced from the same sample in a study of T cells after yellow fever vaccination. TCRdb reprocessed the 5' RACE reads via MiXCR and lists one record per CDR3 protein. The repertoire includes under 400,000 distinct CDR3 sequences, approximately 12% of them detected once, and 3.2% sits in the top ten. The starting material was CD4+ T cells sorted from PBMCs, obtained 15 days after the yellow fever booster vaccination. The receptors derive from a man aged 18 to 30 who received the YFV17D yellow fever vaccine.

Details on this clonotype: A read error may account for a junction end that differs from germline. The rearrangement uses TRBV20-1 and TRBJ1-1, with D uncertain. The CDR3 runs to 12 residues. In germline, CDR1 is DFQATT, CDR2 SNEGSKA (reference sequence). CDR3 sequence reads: CRATLPDREAFF. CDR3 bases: TGCAGGGCTACGCTCCCGGACCGCGAAGCTTTCTTT.

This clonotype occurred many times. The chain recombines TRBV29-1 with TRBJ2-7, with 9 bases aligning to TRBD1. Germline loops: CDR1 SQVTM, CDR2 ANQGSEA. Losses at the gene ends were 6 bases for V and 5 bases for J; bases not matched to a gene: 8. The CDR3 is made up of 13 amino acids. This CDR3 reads CSVVRDRVNEQYF. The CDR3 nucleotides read TGCAGCGTCGTCCGGGACAGGGTAAACGAGCAGTACTTC.

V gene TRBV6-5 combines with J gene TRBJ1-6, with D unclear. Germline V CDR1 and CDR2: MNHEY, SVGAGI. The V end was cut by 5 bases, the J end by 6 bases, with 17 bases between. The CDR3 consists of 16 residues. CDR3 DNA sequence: TGTGCCAGCAGTGGAACCGAGGGTATTAGTAATTCACCCCTCCACTTT. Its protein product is CASSGTEGISNSPLHF.

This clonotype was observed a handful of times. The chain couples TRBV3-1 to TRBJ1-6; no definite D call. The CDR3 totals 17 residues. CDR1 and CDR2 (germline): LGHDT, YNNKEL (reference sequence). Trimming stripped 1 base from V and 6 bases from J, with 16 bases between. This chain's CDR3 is CASSQVWSGYINSPLHF. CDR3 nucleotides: TGTGCCAGCAGCCAAGTCTGGTCCGGGTACATTAATTCACCCCTCCACTTT.

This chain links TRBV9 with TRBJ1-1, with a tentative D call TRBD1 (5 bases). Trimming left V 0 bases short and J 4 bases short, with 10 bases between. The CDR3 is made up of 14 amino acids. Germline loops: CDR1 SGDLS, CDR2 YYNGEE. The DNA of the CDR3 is TGTGCCAGCAGCGTAGGGGGGACCAGCACTGAAGCTTTCTTT. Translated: CASSVGGTSTEAFF.

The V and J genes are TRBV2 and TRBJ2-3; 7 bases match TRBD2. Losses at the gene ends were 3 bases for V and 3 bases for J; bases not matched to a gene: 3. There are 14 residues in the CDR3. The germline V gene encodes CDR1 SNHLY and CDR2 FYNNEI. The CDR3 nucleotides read TGTGCCAGCAGTGAGGCTAGCGGAACAGATACGCAGTATTTT. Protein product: CASSEASGTDTQYF.

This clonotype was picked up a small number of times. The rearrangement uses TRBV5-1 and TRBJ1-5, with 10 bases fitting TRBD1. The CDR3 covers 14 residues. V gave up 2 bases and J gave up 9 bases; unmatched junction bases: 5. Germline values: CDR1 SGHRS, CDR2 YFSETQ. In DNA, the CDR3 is TGCGCCAGCAGCTTCGGGACAGGGGCATCGCCCCAGCATTTT. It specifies CASSFGTGASPQHF.

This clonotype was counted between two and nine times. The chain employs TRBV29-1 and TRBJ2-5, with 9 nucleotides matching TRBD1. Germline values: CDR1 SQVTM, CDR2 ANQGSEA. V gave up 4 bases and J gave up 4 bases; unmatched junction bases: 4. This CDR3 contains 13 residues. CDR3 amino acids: CSVAGQGGETQYF. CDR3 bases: TGCAGCGTTGCGGGACAGGGAGGAGAGACCCAGTACTTC.

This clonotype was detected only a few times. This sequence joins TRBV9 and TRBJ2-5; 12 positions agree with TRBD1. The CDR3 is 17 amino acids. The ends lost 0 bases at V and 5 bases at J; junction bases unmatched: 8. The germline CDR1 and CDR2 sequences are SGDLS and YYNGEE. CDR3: CASSVAPGTGGGETQYF. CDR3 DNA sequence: TGTGCCAGCAGCGTAGCACCCGGGACAGGGGGCGGTGAGACCCAGTACTTC.

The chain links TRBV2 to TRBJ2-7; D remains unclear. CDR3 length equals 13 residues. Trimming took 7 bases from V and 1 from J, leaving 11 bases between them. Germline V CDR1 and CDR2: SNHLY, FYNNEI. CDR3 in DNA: TGTGCCAGCACTACGCAGAGATCCTACGAGCAGTACTTC. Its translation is CASTTQRSYEQYF. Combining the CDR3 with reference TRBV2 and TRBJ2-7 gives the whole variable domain EPEVTQTPSHQVTQMGQEVILRCVPISNHLYFYWYRQILGQKVEFLVSFYNNEISEKSEIFDDQFSVERPDGSNFTLKIRSTKLEDSAMYFCASTTQRSYEQYFGPGTRLTVT.

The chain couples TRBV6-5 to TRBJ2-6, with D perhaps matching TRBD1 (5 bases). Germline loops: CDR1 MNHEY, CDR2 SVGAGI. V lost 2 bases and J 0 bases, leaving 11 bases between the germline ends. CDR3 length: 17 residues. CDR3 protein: CASSYVADSSGANVLTF. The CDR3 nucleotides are TGTGCCAGCAGTTACGTGGCCGACAGCTCTGGGGCCAACGTCCTGACTTTC.

DNA of the CDR3: TGCGCCAGCAGCTTGGCTTCCACAGGGAGCTCTGGAAACACCATATATTTT. Translation: CASSLASTGSSGNTIYF. The chain employs TRBV5-1 and TRBJ1-3, with D possibly being TRBD1 (6 bases). Germline V gene sequence: CDR1 SGHRS, CDR2 YFSETQ. The CDR3 is 17 amino acids. V was pared by 0 bases and J by 0 bases, with 13 bases between.

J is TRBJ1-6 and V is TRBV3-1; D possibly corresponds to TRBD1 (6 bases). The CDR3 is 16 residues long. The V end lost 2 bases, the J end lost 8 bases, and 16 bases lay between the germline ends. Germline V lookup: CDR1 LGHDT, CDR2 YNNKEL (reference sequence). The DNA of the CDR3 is TGTGCCAGCAGCCAAAGCGGGGGCAGAGTCTATTCACCCCTCCACTTT. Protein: CASSQSGGRVYSPLHF.

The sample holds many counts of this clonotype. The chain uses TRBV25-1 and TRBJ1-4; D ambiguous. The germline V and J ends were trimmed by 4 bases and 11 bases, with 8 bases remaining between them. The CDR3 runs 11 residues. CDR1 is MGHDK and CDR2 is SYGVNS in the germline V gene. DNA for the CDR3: TGTGCCAGCAGTGGGTACGGCAAACTGTTTTTT. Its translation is CASSGYGKLFF.

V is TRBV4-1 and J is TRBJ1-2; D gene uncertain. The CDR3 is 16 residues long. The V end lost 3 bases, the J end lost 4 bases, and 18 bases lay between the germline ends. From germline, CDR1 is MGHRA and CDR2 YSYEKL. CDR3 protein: CASSQEPRLPGYGYTF. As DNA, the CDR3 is TGCGCCAGCAGCCAGGAGCCGAGACTCCCGGGCTATGGCTACACCTTC.

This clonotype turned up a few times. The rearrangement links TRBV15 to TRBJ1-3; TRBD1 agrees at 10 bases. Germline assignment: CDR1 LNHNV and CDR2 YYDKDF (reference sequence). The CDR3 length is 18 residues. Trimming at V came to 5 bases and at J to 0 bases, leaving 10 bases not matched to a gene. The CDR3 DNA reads TGTGCCACCAGCGGCGGGACAGGGGTTTCGAGCTCTGGAAACACCATATATTTT. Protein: CATSGGTGVSSSGNTIYF.

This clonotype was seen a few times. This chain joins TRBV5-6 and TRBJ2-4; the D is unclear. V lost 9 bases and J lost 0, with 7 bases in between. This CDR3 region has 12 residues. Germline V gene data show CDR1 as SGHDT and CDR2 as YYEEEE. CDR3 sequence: CANLLAKNIQYF. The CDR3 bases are TGTGCCAACTTGCTAGCCAAAAACATTCAGTACTTC.

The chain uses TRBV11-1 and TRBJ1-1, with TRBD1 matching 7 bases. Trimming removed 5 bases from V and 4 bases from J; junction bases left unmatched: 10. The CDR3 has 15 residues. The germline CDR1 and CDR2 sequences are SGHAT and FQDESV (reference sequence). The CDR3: CASSPRRGVRTEAFF. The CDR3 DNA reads TGTGCCAGCAGCCCTCGCAGGGGGGTTCGCACTGAAGCTTTCTTT.

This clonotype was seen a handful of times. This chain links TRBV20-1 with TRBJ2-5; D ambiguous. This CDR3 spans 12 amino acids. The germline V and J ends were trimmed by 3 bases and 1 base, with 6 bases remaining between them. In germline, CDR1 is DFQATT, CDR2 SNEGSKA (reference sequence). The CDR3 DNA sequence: TGCAGTGCTAGGGCCAGCCAAGAGACCCAGTACTTC. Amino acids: CSARASQETQYF.

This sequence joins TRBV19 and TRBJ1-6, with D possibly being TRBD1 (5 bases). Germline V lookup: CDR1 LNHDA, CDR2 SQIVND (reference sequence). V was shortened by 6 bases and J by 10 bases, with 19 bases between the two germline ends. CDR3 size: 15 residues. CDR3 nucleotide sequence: TGTGCCAGTAGCCCGGGGCGTCTAGCGGGGTCACCCCTCCACTTT. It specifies CASSPGRLAGSPLHF. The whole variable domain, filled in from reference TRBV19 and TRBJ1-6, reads DGGITQSPKYLFRKEGQNVTLSCEQNLNHDAMYWYRQDPGQGLRLIYYSQIVNDFQKGDIAEGYSVSREKKESFPLTVTSAQKNPTAFYLCASSPGRLAGSPLHFGNGTRLTVT.